These 7 T cell receptor beta chains came from one sample sequenced in a study of T cell responses to AZD1222 COVID-19 vaccine. Some clones are missing from TCRdb's copy, which holds only in-frame ones; the method was immunoSEQ multiplex PCR. The sample holds 100,000 to 150,000 clones, roughly nine tenths seen once. The material was peripheral blood, obtained on day 0 of AZD1222 vaccination. Receptors were obtained from an adult in good health.

This chain uses TRBV10-3 with TRBJ1-5, with 11 bases matching TRBD1. The CDR3 contains 13 residues. Germline V gene lookup returns CDR1 ENHRY and CDR2 SYGVKD. With V trimmed by 9 bases and J by 7 bases, 5 bases remained unmatched. The CDR3 DNA follows: TGTGCCATGGGGACAGGGGGTGGGCAGCCCCAGCATTTT. Its protein is CAMGTGGGQPQHF.

The chain is built from TRBV11-2 and TRBJ1-4; no clear D. CDR3 length: 14 amino acids. The germline gives CDR1 SGHAT, CDR2 FQNNGV. V dropped 3 bases and J dropped 5 bases, with 10 bases sitting between them. The CDR3 here is CASSFGTRNEKLFF. The CDR3 bases are TGTGCCAGCAGCTTTGGTACACGGAATGAAAAACTGTTTTTT.

The CDR3 loop is CASSQDHAQGNQPQHF. The CDR3 DNA reads TGTGCCAGCAGCCAAGATCACGCACAGGGCAATCAGCCCCAGCATTTT. J is TRBJ1-5 and V is TRBV3-1 (or the pseudogene TRBV3-2), with TRBD1 as a possible D gene (5 bases). Trimming pared 0 bases from V and 2 bases from J, leaving 11 bases between. Germline V gives CDR1 LGHDT, CDR2 YNNKEL (reference sequence). The CDR3 has 16 amino acids.

This chain joins TRBV29-1 and TRBJ2-6; possibly TRBD1 for D (6 bases). V gave up 5 bases and J gave up 2 bases, with 13 bases separating them. Germline CDR1 reads SQVTM; CDR2 reads ANQGSEA. The CDR3 contains 15 residues. The DNA of the CDR3 is TGCAGCGTTCACACTTGGGGGCCTGGGGCCAACGTCCTGACTTTC. Its protein is CSVHTWGPGANVLTF.

The V gene is TRBV28, the J gene TRBJ2-7; 8 nucleotides agree with TRBD2. Germline loops: CDR1 MDHEN, CDR2 SYDVKM. V shed 1 base and J 3 bases; nucleotides not matched to a gene: 8. This CDR3 comprises 16 residues. The CDR3 reads CASSLFVRSGSYEQYF. The CDR3 nucleotides read TGTGCCAGCAGTTTATTCGTAAGAAGCGGGAGCTACGAGCAGTACTTC.

The chain is built from TRBV6-6 and TRBJ1-1; no clear D gene. V dropped 6 bases and J dropped 4 bases, with 9 bases sitting between them. The CDR3 is 12 amino acids. Germline assignment: CDR1 MNHNY and CDR2 SVGAGI (reference sequence). CDR3 coding DNA: TGTGCCAGCAGCTTTGGTCCCACTGAAGCTTTCTTT. Protein sequence: CASSFGPTEAFF.

The chain joins TRBV4-3 to TRBJ2-2; TRBD2 matches 7 bases. Per the germline V gene, CDR1 is LGHNA and CDR2 is YSLEER. After removal of 1 base from V and 2 bases from J, the junction contained 4 bases not matched to a gene. CDR3 length: 16 amino acids. The DNA of the CDR3 is TGCGCCAGCAGCCAAGCGCTAGCGGCAAACACCGGGGAGCTGTTTTTT. Amino acid sequence: CASSQALAANTGELFF.